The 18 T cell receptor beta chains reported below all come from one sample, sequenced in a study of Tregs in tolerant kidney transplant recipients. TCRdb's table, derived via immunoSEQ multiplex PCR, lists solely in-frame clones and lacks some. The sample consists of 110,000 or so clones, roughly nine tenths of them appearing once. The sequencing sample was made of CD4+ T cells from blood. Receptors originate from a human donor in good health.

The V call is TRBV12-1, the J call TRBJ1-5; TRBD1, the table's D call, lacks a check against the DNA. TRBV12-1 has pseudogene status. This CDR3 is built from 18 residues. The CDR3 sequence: CASSFSGPTGGPNQPQHF. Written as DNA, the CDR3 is TGTGCCAGCAGCTTCTCCGGTCCGACAGGGGGACCCAATCAGCCCCAGCATTTT.

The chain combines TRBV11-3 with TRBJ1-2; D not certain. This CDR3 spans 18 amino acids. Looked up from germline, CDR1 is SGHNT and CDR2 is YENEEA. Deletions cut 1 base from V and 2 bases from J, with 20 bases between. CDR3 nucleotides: TGTGCCAGCAGCTTAGTTGGAGAGGTAAGCCTGCCAAACTATGGCTACACCTTC. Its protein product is CASSLVGEVSLPNYGYTF. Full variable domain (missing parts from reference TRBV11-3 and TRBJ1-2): EAGVVQSPRYKIIEKKQPVAFWCNPISGHNTLYWYLQNLGQGPELLIRYENEEAVDDSQLPKDRFSAERLKGVDSTLKIQPAELGDSAVYLCASSLVGEVSLPNYGYTFGSGTRLTVV.

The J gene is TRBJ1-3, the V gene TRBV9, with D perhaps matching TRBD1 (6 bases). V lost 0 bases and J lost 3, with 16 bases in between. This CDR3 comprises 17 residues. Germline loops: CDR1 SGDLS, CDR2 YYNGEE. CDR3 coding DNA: TGTGCCAGCAGCGTAGGAGGGGGGAATGTTTTTGGAAACACCATATATTTT. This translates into CASSVGGGNVFGNTIYF.

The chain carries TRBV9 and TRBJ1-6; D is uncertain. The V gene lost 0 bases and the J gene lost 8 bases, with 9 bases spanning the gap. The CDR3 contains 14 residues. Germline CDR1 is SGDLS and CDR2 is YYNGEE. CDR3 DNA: TGTGCCAGCAGCGTAGGGGGTGTCCATTCACCCCTCCACTTT. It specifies CASSVGGVHSPLHF.

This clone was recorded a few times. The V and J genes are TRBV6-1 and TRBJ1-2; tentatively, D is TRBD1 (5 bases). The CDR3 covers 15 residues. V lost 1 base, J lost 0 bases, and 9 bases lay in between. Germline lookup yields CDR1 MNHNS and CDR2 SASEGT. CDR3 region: CASSEEVRANYGYTF. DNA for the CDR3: TGTGCCAGCAGTGAAGAGGTCAGGGCTAACTATGGCTACACCTTC.

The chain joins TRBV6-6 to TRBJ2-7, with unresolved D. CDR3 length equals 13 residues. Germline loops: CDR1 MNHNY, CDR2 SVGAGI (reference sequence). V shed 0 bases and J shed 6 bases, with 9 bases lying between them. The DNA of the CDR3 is TGTGCCAGCAGTTACTCAAGTCAGGCCGAGCAGTACTTC. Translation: CASSYSSQAEQYF.

DNA of the CDR3: TGTGCCAGCAGACCGGGAGGTAATTCACCCCTCCACTTT. Its protein product is CASRPGGNSPLHF. The chain couples TRBV5-4 to TRBJ1-6; D unclear. From germline, CDR1 is SGHNT and CDR2 YYREEE (reference sequence). Trimming cost V 5 bases and J 6 bases, with 9 bases left between them. CDR3 length equals 13 residues.

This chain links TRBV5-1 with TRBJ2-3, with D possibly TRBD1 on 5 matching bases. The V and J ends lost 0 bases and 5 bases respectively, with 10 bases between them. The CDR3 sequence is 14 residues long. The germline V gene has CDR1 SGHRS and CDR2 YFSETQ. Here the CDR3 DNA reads TGCGCCAGCAGCTTGGACTATAGGGGAGATACGCAGTATTTT. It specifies CASSLDYRGDTQYF.

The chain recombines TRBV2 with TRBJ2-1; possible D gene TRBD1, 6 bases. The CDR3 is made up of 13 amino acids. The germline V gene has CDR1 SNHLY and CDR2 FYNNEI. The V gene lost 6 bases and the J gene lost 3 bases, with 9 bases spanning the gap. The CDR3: CASRGDNYNEQFF. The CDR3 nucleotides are TGTGCCAGCAGAGGGGACAACTACAATGAGCAGTTCTTC.

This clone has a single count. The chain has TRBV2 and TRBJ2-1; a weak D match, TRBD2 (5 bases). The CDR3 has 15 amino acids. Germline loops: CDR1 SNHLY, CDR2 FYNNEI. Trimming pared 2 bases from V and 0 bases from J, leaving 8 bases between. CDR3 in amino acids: CASSEMAGSYNEQFF. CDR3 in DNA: TGTGCCAGCAGTGAAATGGCGGGCTCCTACAATGAGCAGTTCTTC.

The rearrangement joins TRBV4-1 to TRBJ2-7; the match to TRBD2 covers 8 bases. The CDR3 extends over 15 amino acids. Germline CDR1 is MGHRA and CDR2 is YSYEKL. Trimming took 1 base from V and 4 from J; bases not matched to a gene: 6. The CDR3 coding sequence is TGCGCCAGCAGCCAAGGGTCGGGGGGGAGTTACGAGCAGTACTTC. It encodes CASSQGSGGSYEQYF.

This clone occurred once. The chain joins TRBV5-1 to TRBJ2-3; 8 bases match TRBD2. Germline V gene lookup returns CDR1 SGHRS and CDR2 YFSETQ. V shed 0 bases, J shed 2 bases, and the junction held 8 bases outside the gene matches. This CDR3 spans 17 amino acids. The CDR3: CASSLGGSGANTDTQYF. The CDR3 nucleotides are TGCGCCAGCAGCTTGGGTGGTAGCGGGGCCAACACAGATACGCAGTATTTT.

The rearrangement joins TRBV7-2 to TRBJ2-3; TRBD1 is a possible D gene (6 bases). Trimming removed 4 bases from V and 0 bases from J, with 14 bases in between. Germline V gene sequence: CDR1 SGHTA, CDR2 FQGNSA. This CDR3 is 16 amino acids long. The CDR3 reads CASSSQGMTSTDTQYF. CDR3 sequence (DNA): TGTGCCAGCAGCTCACAGGGTATGACTAGCACAGATACGCAGTATTTT.

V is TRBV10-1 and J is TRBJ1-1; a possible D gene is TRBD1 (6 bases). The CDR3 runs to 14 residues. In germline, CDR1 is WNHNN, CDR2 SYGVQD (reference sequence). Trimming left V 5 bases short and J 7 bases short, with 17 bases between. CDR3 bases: TGCGCCAGCAGTTTTGGAGGGGGGGGAGTTGAAGCTTTCTTT. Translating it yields CASSFGGGGVEAFF.

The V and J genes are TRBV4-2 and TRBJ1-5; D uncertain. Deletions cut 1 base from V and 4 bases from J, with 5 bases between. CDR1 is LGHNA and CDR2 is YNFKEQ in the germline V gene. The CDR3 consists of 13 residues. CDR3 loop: CASSQGINQPQHF. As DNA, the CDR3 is TGTGCCAGCAGCCAAGGTATTAATCAGCCCCAGCATTTT.

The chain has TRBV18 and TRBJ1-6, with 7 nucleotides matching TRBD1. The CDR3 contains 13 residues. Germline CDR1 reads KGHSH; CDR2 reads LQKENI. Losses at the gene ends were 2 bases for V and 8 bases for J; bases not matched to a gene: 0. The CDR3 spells CASSPTGDSPLHF. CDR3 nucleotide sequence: TGTGCCAGCTCACCAACAGGGGATTCACCCCTCCACTTT.

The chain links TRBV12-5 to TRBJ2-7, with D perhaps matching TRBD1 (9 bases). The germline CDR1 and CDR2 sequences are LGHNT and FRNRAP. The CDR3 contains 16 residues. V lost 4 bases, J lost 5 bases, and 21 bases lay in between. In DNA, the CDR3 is TGTGCTAGTGGTTCCCGGGGGGGGGACAGGGACCACGAGCAGTACTTC. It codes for CASGSRGGDRDHEQYF.

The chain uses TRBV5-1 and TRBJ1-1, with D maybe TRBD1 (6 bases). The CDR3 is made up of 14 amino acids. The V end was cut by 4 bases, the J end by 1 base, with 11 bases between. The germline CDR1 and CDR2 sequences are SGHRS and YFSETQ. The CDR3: CASSPDSPNTEAFF. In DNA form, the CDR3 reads TGCGCCAGCAGCCCGGACAGTCCGAACACTGAAGCTTTCTTT.